The clone carrying this T cell receptor beta chain was detected a few times. Its antigen is not known. It was with a sample-barcoded 5' primer and a J-beta primer mix that a second PCR of roughly 7 to 11 cycles was run. A tag from a template-switch adaptor with 12 random nucleotides marked each cDNA molecule. MiXCR was run by TCRdb on the 5' RACE reads, yielding one entry per CDR3 protein. Among approximately 1,100,000 distinct CDR3 sequences listed, 40% to 50% were seen once. Each donor was a healthy Caucasian individual from Russia, aged about 6 to 100. CDR3 length: 15 residues. The V and J ends lost 0 bases and 2 bases respectively, with 11 bases between them. Germline V gene lookup returns CDR1 DFQATT and CDR2 SNEGSKA (reference sequence). These data are taken from a study of blood T cells in healthy people across ages. General study results and limits: Significant beta diversity loss was already apparent by age approximately 40, declining roughly linearly. Underestimates were what the diversity estimates from one million T cells were considered to be.

Sequenced input: blood. This TCR derives from a woman aged 60-70 years in good health. This rearrangement joins TRBV20-1 to TRBJ2-1; tentative D call: TRBD2 (6 bases). CDR3 in DNA: TGCAGTGCTAGAGATCTAGCGTCTGCCTACAATGAGCAGTTCTTC. This translates into CSARDLASAYNEQFF.